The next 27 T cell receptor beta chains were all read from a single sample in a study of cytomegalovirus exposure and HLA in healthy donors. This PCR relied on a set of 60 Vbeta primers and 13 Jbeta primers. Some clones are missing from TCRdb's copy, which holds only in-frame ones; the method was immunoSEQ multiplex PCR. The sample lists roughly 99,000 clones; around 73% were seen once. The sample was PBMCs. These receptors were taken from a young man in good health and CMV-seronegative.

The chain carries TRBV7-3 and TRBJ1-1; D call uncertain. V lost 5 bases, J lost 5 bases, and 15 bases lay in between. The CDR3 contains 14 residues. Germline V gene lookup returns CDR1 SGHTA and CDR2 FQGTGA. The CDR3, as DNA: TGTGCCAGCAGCCCTCGTGGAGGGCAGACTGAAGCTTTCTTT. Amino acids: CASSPRGGQTEAFF.

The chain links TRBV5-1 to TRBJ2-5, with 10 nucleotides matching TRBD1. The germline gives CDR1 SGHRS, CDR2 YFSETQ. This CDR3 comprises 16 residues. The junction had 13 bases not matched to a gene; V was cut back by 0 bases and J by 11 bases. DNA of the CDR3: TGCGCCAGCAGCTTGGGCCAGCGGGACAGGGGTCGAGAGCAGTACTTC. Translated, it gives CASSLGQRDRGREQYF.

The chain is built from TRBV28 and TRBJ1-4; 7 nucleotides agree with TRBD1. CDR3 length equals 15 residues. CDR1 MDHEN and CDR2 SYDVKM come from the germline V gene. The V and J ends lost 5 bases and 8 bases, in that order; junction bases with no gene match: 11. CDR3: CASSQLQGTKEKLFF. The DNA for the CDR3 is TGTGCCAGCAGTCAACTACAGGGGACCAAGGAAAAACTGTTTTTT. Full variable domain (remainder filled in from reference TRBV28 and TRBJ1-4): DVKVTQSSRYLVKRTGEKVFLECVQDMDHENMFWYRQDPGLGLRLIYFSYDVKMKEKGDIPEGYSVSREKKERFSLILESASTNQTSMYLCASSQLQGTKEKLFFGSGTQLSVL.

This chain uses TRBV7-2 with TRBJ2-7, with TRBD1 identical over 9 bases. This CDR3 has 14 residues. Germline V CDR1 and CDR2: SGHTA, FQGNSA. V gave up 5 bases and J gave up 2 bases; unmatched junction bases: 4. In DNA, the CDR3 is TGTGCCAGCAGCCTATGGACAGGGGCCTACGAGCAGTACTTC. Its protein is CASSLWTGAYEQYF.

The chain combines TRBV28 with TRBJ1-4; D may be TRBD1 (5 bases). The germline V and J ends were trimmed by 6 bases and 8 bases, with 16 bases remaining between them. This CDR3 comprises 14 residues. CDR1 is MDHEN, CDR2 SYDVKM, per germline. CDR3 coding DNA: TGTGCCAGCAGAAAGACAGCCGAAGGGGAAAAACTGTTTTTT. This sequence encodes CASRKTAEGEKLFF.

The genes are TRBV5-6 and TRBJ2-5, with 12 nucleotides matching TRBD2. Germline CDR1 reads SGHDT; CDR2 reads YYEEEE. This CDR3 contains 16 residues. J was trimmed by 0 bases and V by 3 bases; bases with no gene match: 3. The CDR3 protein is CASSWGLAGNQETQYF. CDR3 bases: TGTGCCAGCAGCTGGGGACTAGCGGGCAACCAAGAGACCCAGTACTTC.

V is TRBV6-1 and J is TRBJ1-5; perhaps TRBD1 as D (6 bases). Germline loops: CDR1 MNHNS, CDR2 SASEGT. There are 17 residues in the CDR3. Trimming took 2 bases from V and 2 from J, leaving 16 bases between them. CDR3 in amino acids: CASSERGGGAGNQPQHF. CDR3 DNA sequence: TGTGCCAGCAGTGAAAGGGGAGGGGGGGCCGGCAATCAGCCCCAGCATTTT.

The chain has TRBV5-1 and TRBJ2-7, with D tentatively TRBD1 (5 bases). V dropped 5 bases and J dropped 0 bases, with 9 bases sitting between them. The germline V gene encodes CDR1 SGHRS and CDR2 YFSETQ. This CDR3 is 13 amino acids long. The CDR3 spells CASRTDSSYEQYF. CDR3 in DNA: TGCGCCAGCAGGACAGATAGCTCCTACGAGCAGTACTTC. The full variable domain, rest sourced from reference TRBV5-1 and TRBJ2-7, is KAGVTQTPRYLIKTRGQQVTLSCSPISGHRSVSWYQQTPGQGLQFLFEYFSETQRNKGNFPGRFSGRQFSNSRSEMNVSTLELGDSALYLCASRTDSSYEQYFGPGTRLTVT.

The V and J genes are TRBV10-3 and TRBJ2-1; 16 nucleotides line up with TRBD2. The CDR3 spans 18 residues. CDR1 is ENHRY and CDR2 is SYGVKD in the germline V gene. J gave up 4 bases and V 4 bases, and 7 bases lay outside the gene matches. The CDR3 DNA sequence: TGTGCCATCAGTGGCGGGACTAGCGGGGGGGCTGGGTACAATGAGCAGTTCTTC. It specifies CAISGGTSGGAGYNEQFF.

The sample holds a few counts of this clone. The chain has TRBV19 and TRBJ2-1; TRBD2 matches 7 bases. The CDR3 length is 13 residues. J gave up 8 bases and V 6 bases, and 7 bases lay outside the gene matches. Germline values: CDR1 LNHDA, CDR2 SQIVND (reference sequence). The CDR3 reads CASRAGVSDEQFF. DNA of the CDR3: TGTGCCAGTAGGGCGGGAGTTTCGGATGAGCAGTTCTTC. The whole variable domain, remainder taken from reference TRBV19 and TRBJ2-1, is DGGITQSPKYLFRKEGQNVTLSCEQNLNHDAMYWYRQDPGQGLRLIYYSQIVNDFQKGDIAEGYSVSREKKESFPLTVTSAQKNPTAFYLCASRAGVSDEQFFGPGTRLTVL.

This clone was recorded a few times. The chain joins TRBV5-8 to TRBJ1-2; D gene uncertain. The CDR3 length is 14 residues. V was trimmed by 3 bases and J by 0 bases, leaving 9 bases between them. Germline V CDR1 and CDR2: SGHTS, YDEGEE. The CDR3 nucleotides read TGTGCCAGCAGCTCTCTGAGTCCTAACTATGGCTACACCTTC. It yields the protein CASSSLSPNYGYTF.

CDR3 DNA sequence: TGTGCCAGCAGCTTACGAGATGAACTAGCCAAAAACATTCAGTACTTC. Translating gives CASSLRDELAKNIQYF. This chain links TRBV5-4 with TRBJ2-4, with D unresolved. Germline V gene sequence: CDR1 SGHNT, CDR2 YYREEE (reference sequence). Trimming took off 2 bases at V and 0 bases at J, with 12 bases between the two ends. The CDR3 spans 16 residues.

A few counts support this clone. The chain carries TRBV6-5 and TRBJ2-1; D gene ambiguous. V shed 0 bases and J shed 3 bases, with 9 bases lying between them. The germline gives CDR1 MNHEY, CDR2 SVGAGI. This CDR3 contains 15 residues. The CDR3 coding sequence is TGTGCCAGCAGTTACTCGTCAGGTCACTACAATGAGCAGTTCTTC. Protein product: CASSYSSGHYNEQFF.

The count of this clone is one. In DNA, the CDR3 is TGTGCCAGCAGCTTAGCCGCGACTAGTATTTATGAGCAGTTCTTC. Protein sequence: CASSLAATSIYEQFF. The chain employs TRBV7-2 and TRBJ2-1; weak D call: TRBD2 (6 bases). The CDR3 is made up of 15 amino acids. V gave up 0 bases and J gave up 8 bases, with 14 bases separating them. Germline-derived CDR1 and CDR2 are SGHTA and FQGNSA.

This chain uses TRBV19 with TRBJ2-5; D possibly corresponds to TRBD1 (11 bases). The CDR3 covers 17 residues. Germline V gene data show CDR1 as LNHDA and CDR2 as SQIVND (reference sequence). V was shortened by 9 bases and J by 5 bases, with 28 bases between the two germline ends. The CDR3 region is CASRDRGASGRAETQYF. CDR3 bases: TGTGCCAGCCGGGACAGGGGGGCTAGCGGGAGAGCGGAGACCCAGTACTTC.

The CDR3 DNA sequence: TGTGCCAGCAGCGACAGGCAGCCCCAGCATTTT. This sequence encodes CASSDRQPQHF. V and J are TRBV28 and TRBJ1-5; tentative D call: TRBD1 (6 bases). CDR3 length equals 11 residues. Germline assignment: CDR1 MDHEN and CDR2 SYDVKM. Trimming stripped 6 bases from V and 7 bases from J, with 7 bases between.

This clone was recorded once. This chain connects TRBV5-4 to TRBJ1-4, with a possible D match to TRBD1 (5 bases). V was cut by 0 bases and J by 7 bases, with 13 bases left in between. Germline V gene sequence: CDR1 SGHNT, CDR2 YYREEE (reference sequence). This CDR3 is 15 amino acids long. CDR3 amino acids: CASSLVGGGGEKLFF. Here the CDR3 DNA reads TGTGCCAGCAGCTTGGTCGGGGGAGGAGGTGAAAAACTGTTTTTT.

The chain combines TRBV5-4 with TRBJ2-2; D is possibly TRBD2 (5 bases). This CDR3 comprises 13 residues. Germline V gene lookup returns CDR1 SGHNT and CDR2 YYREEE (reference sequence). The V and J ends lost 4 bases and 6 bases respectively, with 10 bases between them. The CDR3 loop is CASSMSGAGELFF. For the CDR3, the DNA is TGTGCCAGCAGCATGAGCGGCGCCGGGGAGCTGTTTTTT.

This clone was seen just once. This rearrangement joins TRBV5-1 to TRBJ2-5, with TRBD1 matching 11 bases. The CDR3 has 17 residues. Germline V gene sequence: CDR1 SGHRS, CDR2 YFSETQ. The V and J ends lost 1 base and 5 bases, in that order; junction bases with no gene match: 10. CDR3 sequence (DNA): TGCGCCAGCAGCTTGTCCGTGGGGACAGGGGGTAAGGAGACCCAGTACTTC. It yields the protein CASSLSVGTGGKETQYF.

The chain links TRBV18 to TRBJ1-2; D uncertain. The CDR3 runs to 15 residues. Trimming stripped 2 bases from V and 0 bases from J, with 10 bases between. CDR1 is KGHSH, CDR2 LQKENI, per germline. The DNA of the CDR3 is TGTGCCAGCTCACCAGTATTTGGAGCTAACTATGGCTACACCTTC. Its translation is CASSPVFGANYGYTF.

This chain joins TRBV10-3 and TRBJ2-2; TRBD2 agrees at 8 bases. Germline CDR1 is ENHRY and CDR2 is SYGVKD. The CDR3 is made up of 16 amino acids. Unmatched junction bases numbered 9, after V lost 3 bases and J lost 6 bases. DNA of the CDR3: TGTGCCATCAGTGAACAGCGGGGGTCTCTTCCCGGGGAGCTGTTTTTT. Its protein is CAISEQRGSLPGELFF.

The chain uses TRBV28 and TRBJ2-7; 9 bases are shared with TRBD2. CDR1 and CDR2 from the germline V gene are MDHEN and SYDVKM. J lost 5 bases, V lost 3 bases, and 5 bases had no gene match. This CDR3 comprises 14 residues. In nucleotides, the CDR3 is TGTGCCAGCAGTTTTAGCGGGAGTGCGCACGAGCAGTACTTC. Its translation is CASSFSGSAHEQYF.

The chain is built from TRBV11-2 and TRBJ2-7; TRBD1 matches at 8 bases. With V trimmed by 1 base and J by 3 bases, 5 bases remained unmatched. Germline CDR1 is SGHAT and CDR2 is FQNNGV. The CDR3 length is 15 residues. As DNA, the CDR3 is TGTGCCAGCAGCTTAGCGCAGGGGGCGGGCTACGAGCAGTACTTC. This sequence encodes CASSLAQGAGYEQYF.

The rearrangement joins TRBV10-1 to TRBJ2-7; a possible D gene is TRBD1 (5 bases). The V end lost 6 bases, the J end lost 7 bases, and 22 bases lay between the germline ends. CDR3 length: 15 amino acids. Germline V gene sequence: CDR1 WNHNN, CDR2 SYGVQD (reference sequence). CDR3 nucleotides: TGCGCCAGCAGAATAACAGGTCTCTCGATACGGGAGCAGTACTTC. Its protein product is CASRITGLSIREQYF.

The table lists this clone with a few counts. Here the CDR3 DNA reads TGTGCCAGCAGCTTGGGACTCGCGAACACCGGGGAGCTGTTTTTT. Its protein is CASSLGLANTGELFF. The genes are TRBV5-6 and TRBJ2-2; the D is unclear. Trimming left V 0 bases short and J 0 bases short, with 6 bases between. CDR1 is SGHDT and CDR2 is YYEEEE in the germline V gene. CDR3 length equals 15 residues.

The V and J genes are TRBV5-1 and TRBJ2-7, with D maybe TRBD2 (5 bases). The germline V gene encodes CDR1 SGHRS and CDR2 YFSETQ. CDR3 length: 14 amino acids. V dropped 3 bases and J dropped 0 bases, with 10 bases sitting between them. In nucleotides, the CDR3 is TGCGCCAGCAGCTACGGAGGATACTCCTACGAGCAGTACTTC. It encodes CASSYGGYSYEQYF. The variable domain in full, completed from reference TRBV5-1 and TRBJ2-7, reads KAGVTQTPRYLIKTRGQQVTLSCSPISGHRSVSWYQQTPGQGLQFLFEYFSETQRNKGNFPGRFSGRQFSNSRSEMNVSTLELGDSALYLCASSYGGYSYEQYFGPGTRLTVT.

The CDR3 loop is CASSYQTGTNTGELFF. DNA for the CDR3: TGTGCCAGCAGTTACCAAACAGGGACGAACACCGGGGAGCTGTTTTTT. The V and J genes are TRBV6-5 and TRBJ2-2, with D possibly TRBD1 on 6 matching bases. The V and J ends lost 2 bases and 0 bases respectively, with 10 bases between them. This CDR3 is built from 16 residues. CDR1 MNHEY and CDR2 SVGAGI come from the germline V gene.